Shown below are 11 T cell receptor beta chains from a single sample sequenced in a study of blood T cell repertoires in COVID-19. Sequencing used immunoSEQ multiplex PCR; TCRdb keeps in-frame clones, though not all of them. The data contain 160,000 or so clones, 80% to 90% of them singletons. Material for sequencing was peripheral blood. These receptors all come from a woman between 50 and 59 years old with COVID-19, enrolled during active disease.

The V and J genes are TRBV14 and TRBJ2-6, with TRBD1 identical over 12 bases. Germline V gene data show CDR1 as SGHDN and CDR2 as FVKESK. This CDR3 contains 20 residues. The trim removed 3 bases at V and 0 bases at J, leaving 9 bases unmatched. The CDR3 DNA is TGTGCCAGCAGCCATTACATAGGGGACAGGGGGCCCTCTGGGGCCAACGTCCTGACTTTC. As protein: CASSHYIGDRGPSGANVLTF.

The CDR3 region is CASSFLGARLSGTDTQYF. Here the CDR3 DNA reads TGTGCCAGCAGCTTTTTGGGGGCCAGGTTATCCGGCACAGATACGCAGTATTTT. V is TRBV12-1 and J is TRBJ2-3; the DNA was not used to check the table's D call, TRBD1. TRBV12-1 has pseudogene status. The CDR3 length is 18 residues.

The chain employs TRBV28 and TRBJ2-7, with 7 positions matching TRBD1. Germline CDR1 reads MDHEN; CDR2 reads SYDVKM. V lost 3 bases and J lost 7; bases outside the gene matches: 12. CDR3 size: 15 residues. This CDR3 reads CASSFSDRARGEQYF. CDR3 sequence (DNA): TGTGCCAGCAGTTTCTCCGACAGGGCCCGTGGGGAGCAGTACTTC.

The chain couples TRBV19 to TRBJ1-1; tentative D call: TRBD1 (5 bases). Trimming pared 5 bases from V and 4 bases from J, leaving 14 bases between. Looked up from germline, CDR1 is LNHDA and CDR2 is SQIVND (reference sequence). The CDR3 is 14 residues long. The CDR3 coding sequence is TGTGCCAGTAGTGGAACGGGGGAGGGCACTGAAGCTTTCTTT. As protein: CASSGTGEGTEAFF. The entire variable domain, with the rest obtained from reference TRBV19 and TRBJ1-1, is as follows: DGGITQSPKYLFRKEGQNVTLSCEQNLNHDAMYWYRQDPGQGLRLIYYSQIVNDFQKGDIAEGYSVSREKKESFPLTVTSAQKNPTAFYLCASSGTGEGTEAFFGQGTRLTVV.

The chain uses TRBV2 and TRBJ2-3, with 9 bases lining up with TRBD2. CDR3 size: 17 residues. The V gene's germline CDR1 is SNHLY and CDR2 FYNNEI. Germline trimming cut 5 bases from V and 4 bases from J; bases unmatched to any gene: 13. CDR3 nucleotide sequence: TGTGCCAGCAGTCGTACGGGGCGGGGGGGCGGCCCAGATACGCAGTATTTT. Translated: CASSRTGRGGGPDTQYF.

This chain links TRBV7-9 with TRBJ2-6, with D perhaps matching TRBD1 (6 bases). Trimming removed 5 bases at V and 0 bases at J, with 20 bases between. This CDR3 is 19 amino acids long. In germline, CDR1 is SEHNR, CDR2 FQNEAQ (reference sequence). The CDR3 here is CASSPVDGTLSSGANVLTF. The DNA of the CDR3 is TGTGCCAGCAGCCCCGTAGATGGGACATTAAGCTCTGGGGCCAACGTCCTGACTTTC.

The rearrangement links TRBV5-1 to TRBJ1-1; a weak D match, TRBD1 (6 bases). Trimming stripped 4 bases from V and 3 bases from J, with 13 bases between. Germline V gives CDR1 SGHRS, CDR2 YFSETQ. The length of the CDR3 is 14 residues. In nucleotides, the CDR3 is TGCGCCAGCAGCCTGGGGGCAGGGTACACTGAAGCTTTCTTT. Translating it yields CASSLGAGYTEAFF.

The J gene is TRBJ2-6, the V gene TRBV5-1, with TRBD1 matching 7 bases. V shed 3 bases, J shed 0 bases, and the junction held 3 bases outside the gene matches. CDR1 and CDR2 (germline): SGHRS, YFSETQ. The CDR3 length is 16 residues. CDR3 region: CASSWDSSSGANVLTF. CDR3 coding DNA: TGCGCCAGCAGCTGGGACAGCAGCTCTGGGGCCAACGTCCTGACTTTC.

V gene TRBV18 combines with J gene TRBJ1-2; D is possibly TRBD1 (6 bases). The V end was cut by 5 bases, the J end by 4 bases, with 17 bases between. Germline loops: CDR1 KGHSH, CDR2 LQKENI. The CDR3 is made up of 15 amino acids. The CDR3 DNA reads TGTGCCAGCTCAGGGGGGGACACTCTGGGCTATGGCTACACCTTC. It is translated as CASSGGDTLGYGYTF.

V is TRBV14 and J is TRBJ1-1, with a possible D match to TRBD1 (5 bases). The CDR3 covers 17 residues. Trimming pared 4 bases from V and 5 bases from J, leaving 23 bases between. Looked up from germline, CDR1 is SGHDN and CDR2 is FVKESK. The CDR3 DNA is TGTGCCAGCAGCCGATCACAGCCGGCAGGGCTTAGGACTGAAGCTTTCTTT. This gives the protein CASSRSQPAGLRTEAFF.

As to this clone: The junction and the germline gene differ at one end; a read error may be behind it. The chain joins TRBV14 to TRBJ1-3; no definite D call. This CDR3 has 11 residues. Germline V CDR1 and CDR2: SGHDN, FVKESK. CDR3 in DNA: TGCGCAGTCGGGGTGGGAAACACCATATATTTT. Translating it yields CAVGVGNTIYF.